The T cell receptor beta chain under discussion was sequenced for a study of Ad26.COV2.S vaccination and SARS-CoV-2 variants (dated by TCRdb to about 2021). Concerning the study at large: Vaccine-arm donors were drawn from COV1001, a multicentre, randomized, double-blind, placebo-controlled phase I-IIa trial of Ad26.COV2.S in healthy adults. Dosing of Ad26.COV2.S was intramuscular, at either 5x10^10 or 1x10^11 viral particles, delivered as one shot or as two shots spaced 56 days apart. TCRbeta repertoire sequencing was used to assess the specificity and breadth of SARS-CoV-2-reactive T cell receptors after Ad26.COV2.S vaccination. A total of 32 samples were included in the TCR-sequenced set, comprising roughly 19 Ad26.COV2.S vaccine recipients, 5 placebo recipients and 8 SARS-CoV-2 convalescent individuals. Trial participants were randomized into five groups of five, in which low-dose or high-dose Ad26.COV2.S was given once or twice, or placebo was given on both occasions. Investigators did not know the trial group allocation while performing experiments and assessing outcomes. Study-level results and caveats: After vaccination, substantial breadth of spike-specific CD8+ and CD4+ T cell responses was reported. The authors noted that total T cell responses may have been underestimated by the TCR breadth and depth analyses. Ad26.COV2.S recipients had higher spike-specific TCR breadth than placebo recipients (P = 0.0014). Vaccine and placebo recipients had comparable non-spike TCR breadth, which fits with the vaccine containing only spike. Comparing responses between vaccine doses or regimens was not something the study was powered to do.

The immunoSEQ Assay was used to sequence TCRbeta CDR3 regions. After extraction, genomic DNA underwent amplification by bias-controlled multiplex PCR, followed by high-throughput sequencing. The published analysis was carried out like this. To quantify the absolute abundance of each unique TCRbeta CDR3 region, sequences were collapsed and filtered. Usable DNA was measured by amplifying reference genes present in all nucleated cells, and TCRbeta template counts were normalized to that usable DNA to estimate T cell fraction. Repertoire TCRs were annotated as SARS-CoV-2-specific by exact matching of V gene, CDR3 amino acid sequence and J gene to a known reactive TCR set. The reference SARS-CoV-2 TCR set was derived from MIRA and filtered for enrichment in COVID-19-positive ImmuneCODE repertoires, a step that removed public or cross-reactive TCRs. Drawing on the MIRA antigens, annotated TCRs were analysed further at the level of specific ORF or position within ORF. Depth was the summed frequency of annotated unique rearrangements, while breadth was defined as annotated unique rearrangements over total unique productive rearrangements. Two-sided Wilcoxon rank-sum tests were applied when comparing TCR breadth between groups. Drawn from immuneACCESS, this table holds only the in-frame rearrangements with V and J called that TCRdb kept. Clones are partly lost; checked studies trace under half to an unresolved V gene and leave the rest unexplained. V and J calls plus clone size are reproduced from that table; the DNA served to infer D and trimming. The sample yields around 400,000 clones; 83% were counted once. Approximately 7.8% of the sample lies in the top ten.

Reading the label with the study, this specimen's treatment or condition is: approximately 18 received Ad26.COV2.S at low or high dose, single or two shots; roughly 5 received placebo; per-sample allocation not given. Repertoires of vaccine and placebo recipients were sequenced from samples collected on day 63 after the first injection. Cohort 1b enrolled 25 to 30 adults aged 18-55 years at a single site in Boston, USA, between 29 July and 7 August 2020. Ad26.COV2.S was a replication-incompetent adenovirus type 26 vector expressing a prefusion-stabilized SARS-CoV-2 spike protein from the original Wuhan strain. Germline trimming amounts to 4 bases on V and 7 bases on J, with 6 as the count of junction bases outside the gene matches. The germline V gene (reference sequence) supplies CDR1 MNHNY and CDR2 SVGAGI. Counted from cysteine to phenylalanine, this CDR3 has 14 amino acids. The kept DNA is CDR3 alone, 42 bases in frame from the first base.

Points on this clone: Its antigen remains unidentified. No base-level quality is on record; no much larger clone is a single base apart.

In this chain, TRBV6-6 is recombined with TRBJ1-5; 8 nucleotides in the junction match TRBD1. Specimen: peripheral blood, collected in a trial of Ad26.COV2.S vaccine versus placebo. The sequence came from a person aged 18-65 years who received the Ad26.COV2.S COVID-19 vaccine or a placebo. The CDR3 here reads CASSLDPGGQPQHF. In nucleotide form, the sequence is TGTGCCAGCAGTTTAGACCCAGGGGGCCAGCCCCAGCATTTT.